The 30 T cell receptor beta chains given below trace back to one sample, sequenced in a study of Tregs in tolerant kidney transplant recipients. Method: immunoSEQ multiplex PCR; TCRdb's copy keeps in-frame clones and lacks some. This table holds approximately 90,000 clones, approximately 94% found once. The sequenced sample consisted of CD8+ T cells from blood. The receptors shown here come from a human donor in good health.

This chain's CDR3 is CASSLPGTPNGYTF. The CDR3 DNA sequence: TGTGCCAGCAGCCTCCCCGGGACACCTAATGGCTACACCTTC. The rearrangement uses TRBV7-9 and TRBJ1-2; TRBD1 might be the D (6 bases). Germline V lookup: CDR1 SEHNR, CDR2 FQNEAQ (reference sequence). CDR3 length: 14 amino acids. V lost 5 bases and J lost 6, with 16 bases in between.

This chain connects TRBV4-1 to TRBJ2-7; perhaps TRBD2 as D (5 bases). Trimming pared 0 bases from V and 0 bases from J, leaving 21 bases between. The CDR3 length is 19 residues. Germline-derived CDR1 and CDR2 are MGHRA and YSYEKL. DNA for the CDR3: TGCGCCAGCAGCCAAGATCCGAATCTGCGGACTTTCAGCTCCTACGAGCAGTACTTC. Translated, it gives CASSQDPNLRTFSSYEQYF.

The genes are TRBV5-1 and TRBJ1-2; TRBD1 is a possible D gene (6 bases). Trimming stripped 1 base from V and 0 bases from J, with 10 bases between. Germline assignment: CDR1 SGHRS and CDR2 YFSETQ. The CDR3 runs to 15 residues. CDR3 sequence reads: CASSLSGATNYGYTF. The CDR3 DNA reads TGCGCCAGCAGCTTGTCGGGGGCGACTAACTATGGCTACACCTTC.

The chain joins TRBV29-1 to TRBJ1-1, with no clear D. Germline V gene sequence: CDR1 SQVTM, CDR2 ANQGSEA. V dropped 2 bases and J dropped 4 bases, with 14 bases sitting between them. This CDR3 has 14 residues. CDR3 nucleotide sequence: TGCAGCGTTGAATTCAGGACCGGGGTCACTGAAGCTTTCTTT. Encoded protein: CSVEFRTGVTEAFF.

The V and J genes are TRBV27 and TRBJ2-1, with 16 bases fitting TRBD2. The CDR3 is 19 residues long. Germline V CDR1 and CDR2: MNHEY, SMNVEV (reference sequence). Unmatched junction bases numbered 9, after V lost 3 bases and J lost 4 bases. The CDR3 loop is CASSLPGLAGGPRYNEQFF. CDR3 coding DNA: TGTGCCAGCAGTTTGCCGGGACTAGCGGGGGGGCCGCGGTACAATGAGCAGTTCTTC.

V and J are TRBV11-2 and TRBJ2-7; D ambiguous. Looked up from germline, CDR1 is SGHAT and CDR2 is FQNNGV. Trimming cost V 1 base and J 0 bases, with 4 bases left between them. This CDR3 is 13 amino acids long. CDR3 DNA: TGTGCCAGCAGCTTAGGGGCCTCCTACGAGCAGTACTTC. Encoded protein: CASSLGASYEQYF.

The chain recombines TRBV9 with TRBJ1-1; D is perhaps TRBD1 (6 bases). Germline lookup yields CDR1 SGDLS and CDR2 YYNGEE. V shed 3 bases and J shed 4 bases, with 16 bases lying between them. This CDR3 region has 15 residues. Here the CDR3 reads CASSAPQGRFTEAFF. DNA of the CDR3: TGTGCCAGCAGCGCACCCCAGGGGAGATTCACTGAAGCTTTCTTT. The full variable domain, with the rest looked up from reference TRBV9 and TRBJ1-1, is DSGVTQTPKHLITATGQRVTLRCSPRSGDLSVYWYQQSLDQGLQFLIQYYNGEERAKGNILERFSAQQFPDLHSELNLSSLELGDSALYFCASSAPQGRFTEAFFGQGTRLTVV.

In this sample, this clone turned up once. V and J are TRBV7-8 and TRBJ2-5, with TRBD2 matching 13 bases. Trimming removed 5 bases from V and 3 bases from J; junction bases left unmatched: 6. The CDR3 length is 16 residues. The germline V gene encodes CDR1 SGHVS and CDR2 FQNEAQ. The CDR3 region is CASSRPGTSGKETQYF. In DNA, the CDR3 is TGTGCCAGCAGCCGCCCCGGGACTAGCGGGAAAGAGACCCAGTACTTC.

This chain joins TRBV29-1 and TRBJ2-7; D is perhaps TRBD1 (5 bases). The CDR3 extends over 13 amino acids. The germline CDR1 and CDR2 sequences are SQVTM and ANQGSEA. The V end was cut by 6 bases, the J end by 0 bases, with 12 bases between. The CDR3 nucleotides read TGCAGCGTCAGGTACAGGAGCTCCTACGAGCAGTACTTC. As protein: CSVRYRSSYEQYF.

CDR3 DNA: TGTGCCAGCAGTTACCTCGTCACAGATACGCAGTATTTT. The encoded protein is CASSYLVTDTQYF. The V gene is TRBV27, the J gene TRBJ2-3; D is unclear. V was cut by 4 bases and J by 2 bases, with 7 bases left in between. Germline loops: CDR1 MNHEY, CDR2 SMNVEV (reference sequence). The CDR3 totals 13 residues.

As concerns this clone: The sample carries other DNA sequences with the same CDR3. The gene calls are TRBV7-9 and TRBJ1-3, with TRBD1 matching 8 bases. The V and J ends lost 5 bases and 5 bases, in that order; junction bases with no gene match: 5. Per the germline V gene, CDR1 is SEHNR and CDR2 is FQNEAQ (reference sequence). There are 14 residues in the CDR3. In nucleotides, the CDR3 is TGTGCCAGCAGCCCTAGGACAGGGAGAAACACCATATATTTT. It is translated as CASSPRTGRNTIYF.

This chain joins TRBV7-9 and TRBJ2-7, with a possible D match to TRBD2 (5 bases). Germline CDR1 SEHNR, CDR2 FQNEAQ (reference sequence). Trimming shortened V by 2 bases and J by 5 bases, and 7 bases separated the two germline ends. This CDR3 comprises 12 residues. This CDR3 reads CASSLPGNEQYF. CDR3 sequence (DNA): TGTGCCAGCAGCTTACCCGGGAACGAGCAGTACTTC.

In DNA form, the CDR3 reads TGCGCCAGCAGCCTAGATCCAGCGGGGGGAACTTCCTCCTACAATGAGCAGTTCTTC. Its translation is CASSLDPAGGTSSYNEQFF. This chain connects TRBV4-1 to TRBJ2-1; 9 nucleotides line up with TRBD2. V was pared by 4 bases and J by 0 bases, with 13 bases of the junction left unmatched. CDR1 and CDR2 from the germline V gene are MGHRA and YSYEKL. CDR3 length equals 19 residues.

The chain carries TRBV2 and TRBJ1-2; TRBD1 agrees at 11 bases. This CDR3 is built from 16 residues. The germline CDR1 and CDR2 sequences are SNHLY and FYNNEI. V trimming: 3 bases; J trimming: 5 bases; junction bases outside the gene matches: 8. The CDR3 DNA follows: TGTGCCAGCAGTGACGCCGGACAGGGGGCAAAGTATGGCTACACCTTC. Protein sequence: CASSDAGQGAKYGYTF.

CDR3 DNA sequence: TGTGCCAGCAGCCTAACTAGCGGGAGGGCTAACACCGGGGAGCTGTTTTTT. Translating gives CASSLTSGRANTGELFF. This rearrangement joins TRBV11-2 to TRBJ2-2; 13 bases agree with TRBD2. With V trimmed by 5 bases and J by 2 bases, 5 bases remained unmatched. The CDR3 has 17 amino acids. Germline CDR1 reads SGHAT; CDR2 reads FQNNGV.

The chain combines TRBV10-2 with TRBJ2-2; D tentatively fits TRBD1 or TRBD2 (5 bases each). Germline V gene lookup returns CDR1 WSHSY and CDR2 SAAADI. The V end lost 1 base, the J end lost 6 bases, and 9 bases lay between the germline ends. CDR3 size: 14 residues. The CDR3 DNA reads TGCGCCAGCAGTGAGTTCCTGGGGGCCGGGGAGCTGTTTTTT. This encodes CASSEFLGAGELFF.

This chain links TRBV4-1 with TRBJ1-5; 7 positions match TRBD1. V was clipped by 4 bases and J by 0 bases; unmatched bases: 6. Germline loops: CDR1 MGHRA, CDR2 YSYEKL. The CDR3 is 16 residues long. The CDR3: CASSLGQPSSNQPQHF. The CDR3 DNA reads TGCGCCAGCAGCCTGGGACAGCCCAGTAGCAATCAGCCCCAGCATTTT.

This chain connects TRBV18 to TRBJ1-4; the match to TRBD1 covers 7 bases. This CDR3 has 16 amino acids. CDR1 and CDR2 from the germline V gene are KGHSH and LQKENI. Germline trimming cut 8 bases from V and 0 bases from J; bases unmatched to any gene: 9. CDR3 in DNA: TGTGCCAGCAACCGACAGGGCTTCGCAACTAATGAAAAACTGTTTTTT. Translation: CASNRQGFATNEKLFF.

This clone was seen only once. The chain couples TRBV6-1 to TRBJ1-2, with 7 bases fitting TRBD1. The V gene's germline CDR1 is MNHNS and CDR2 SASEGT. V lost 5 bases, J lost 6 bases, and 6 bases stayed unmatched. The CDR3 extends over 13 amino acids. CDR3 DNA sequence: TGTGCCAGCAGTTATTCGACAGGGAATGGCTACACCTTC. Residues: CASSYSTGNGYTF.

The CDR3: CASSLVQGPERAFF. In nucleotides, the CDR3 is TGTGCCAGCAGCTTAGTCCAGGGTCCGGAGAGAGCTTTCTTT. V is TRBV7-9 and J is TRBJ1-1; TRBD1 might be the D (5 bases). Germline CDR1 is SEHNR and CDR2 is FQNEAQ (reference sequence). This CDR3 spans 14 amino acids. Trimming left V 1 base short and J 10 bases short, with 16 bases between.

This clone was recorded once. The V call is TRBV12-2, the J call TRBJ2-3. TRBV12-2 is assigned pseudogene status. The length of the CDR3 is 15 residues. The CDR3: CASRFGVSSTDTQYF. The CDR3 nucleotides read TGTGCAAGTCGCTTTGGTGTGTCTAGCACAGATACGCAGTATTTT.

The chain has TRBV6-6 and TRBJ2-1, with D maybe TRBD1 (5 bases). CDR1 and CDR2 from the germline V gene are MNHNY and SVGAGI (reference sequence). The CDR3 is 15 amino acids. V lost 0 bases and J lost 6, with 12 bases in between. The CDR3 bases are TGTGCCAGCAGTTACTCAGACAGCTTTCTCAATGAGCAGTTCTTC. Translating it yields CASSYSDSFLNEQFF.

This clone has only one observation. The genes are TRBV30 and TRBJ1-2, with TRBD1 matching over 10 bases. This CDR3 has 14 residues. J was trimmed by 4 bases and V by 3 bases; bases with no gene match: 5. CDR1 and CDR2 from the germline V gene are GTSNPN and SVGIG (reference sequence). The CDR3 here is CAWSRTGGSYGYTF. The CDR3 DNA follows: TGTGCCTGGAGCCGGACAGGGGGGAGCTATGGCTACACCTTC.

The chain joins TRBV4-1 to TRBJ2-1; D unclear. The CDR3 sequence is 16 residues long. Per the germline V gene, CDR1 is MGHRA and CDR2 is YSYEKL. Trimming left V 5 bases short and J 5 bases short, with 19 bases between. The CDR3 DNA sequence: TGCGCCAGCAGCGCCCTGGGCCAGTATGACCACAATGAGCAGTTCTTC. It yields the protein CASSALGQYDHNEQFF.

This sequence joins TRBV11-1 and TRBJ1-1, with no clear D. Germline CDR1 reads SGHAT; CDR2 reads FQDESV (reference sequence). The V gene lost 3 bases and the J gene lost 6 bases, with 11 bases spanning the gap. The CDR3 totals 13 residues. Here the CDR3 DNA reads TGTGCCAGCAGCTTCCATGACGGACCTGAAGCTTTCTTT. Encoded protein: CASSFHDGPEAFF.

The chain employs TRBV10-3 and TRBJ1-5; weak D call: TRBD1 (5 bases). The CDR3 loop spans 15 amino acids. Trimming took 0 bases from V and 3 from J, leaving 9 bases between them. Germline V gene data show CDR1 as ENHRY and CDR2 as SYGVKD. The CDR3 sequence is CAISESATDNQPQHF. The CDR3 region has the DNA TGTGCCATCAGTGAGTCGGCGACAGACAATCAGCCCCAGCATTTT.

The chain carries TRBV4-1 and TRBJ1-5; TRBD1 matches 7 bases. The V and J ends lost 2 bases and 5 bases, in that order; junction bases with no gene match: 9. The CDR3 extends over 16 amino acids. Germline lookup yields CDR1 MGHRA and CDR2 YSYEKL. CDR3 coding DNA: TGCGCCAGCAGCCAACACAGGGGACGGTCGGATCAGCCCCAGCATTTT. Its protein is CASSQHRGRSDQPQHF.

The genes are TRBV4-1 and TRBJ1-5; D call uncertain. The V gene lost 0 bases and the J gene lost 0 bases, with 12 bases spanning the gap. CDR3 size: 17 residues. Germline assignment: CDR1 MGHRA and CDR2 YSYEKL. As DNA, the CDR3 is TGCGCCAGCAGCCAAGATAGTGTGGAATATAGCAATCAGCCCCAGCATTTT. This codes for CASSQDSVEYSNQPQHF.

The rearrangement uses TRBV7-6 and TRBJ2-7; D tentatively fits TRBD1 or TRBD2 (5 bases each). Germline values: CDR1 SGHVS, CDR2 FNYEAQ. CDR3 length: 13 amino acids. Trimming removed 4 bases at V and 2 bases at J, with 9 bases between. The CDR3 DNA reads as TGTGCCAGCAGCTGGGGACCGACCTACGAGCAGTACTTC. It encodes CASSWGPTYEQYF.

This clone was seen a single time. Here the CDR3 DNA reads TGTGCCAGCAGCGATGAGGGGGAGTCTCAGCCCCAGCATTTT. It codes for CASSDEGESQPQHF. V is TRBV7-6 and J is TRBJ1-5; D is perhaps TRBD1 (6 bases). Looked up from germline, CDR1 is SGHVS and CDR2 is FNYEAQ. V was clipped by 5 bases and J by 6 bases, with 14 bases between them. The CDR3 is made up of 14 amino acids. The full variable domain, rest sourced from reference TRBV7-6 and TRBJ1-5, is GAGVSQSPRYKVTKRGQDVALRCDPISGHVSLYWYRQALGQGPEFLTYFNYEAQQDKSGLPNDRFSAERPEGSISTLTIQRTEQRDSAMYRCASSDEGESQPQHFGDGTRLSIL.